The clone carrying this T cell receptor beta chain was recorded a few times. Its antigen remains unknown. Once RNA had been extracted, it was reverse transcribed into cDNA to act as the sequencing template. Libraries were prepared by immunoSEQ multiplex PCR; TCRdb keeps only in-frame clonotypes and omits some of them. Of 200,000 or so clones in the sample, approximately 53% were seen once. These data belong to a study of CD8+ T cells in alopecia areata. General study points: Normal skin's resident alphabeta T cells are also sequenced in scalp samples.

Germline loops: CDR1 SGHTA, CDR2 FQGTGA. CDR3 size: 14 residues. V was clipped by 6 bases and J by 4 bases; unmatched bases: 4. This chain joins TRBV7-3 and TRBJ2-3; 10 nucleotides align to TRBD1. The receptor was isolated from a human donor in good health. The material sequenced was CD8+ T cells sorted from blood. CDR3 coding DNA: TGTGCCAGCAGTCCGGGACAGGGGTCAGATACGCAGTATTTT. This codes for CASSPGQGSDTQYF. Complete variable domain (other parts from reference TRBV7-3 and TRBJ2-3): GAGVSQTPSNKVTEKGKYVELRCDPISGHTALYWYRQSLGQGPEFLIYFQGTGAADDSGLPNDRFFAVRPEGSVSTLKIQRTERGDSAVYLCASSPGQGSDTQYFGPGTRLTVL.